Listed below are T cell receptor beta chains from one sample, sequenced in a study of shared clonotypes between healthy human individuals. Clones were read by immunoSEQ multiplex PCR, and TCRdb kept only the in-frame ones, dropping some. The sample carries approximately 1,500,000 clones, 95% to 99% recorded once. Sequenced: naive CD4+ T cells sorted from blood. Source of these receptors: a man aged 25 to 40 in good health. Each CDR3 is given with its conserved first and last residue. D genes are given only for firm matches. Not every row has a clone size; where given, it reads once, few, many or a size class.

cdr3_aa,cdr3_nt,d_call,j_call,cdr3_length,v_call,clone_size
CASSLGGTGSYEQYF,TGTGCCAGCAGCTTGGGGGGGACAGGGAGCTACGAGCAGTACTTC,TRBD1,TRBJ2-7,15,TRBV11-1,-
CASSQGQGTEAFF,TGTGCCAGCAGTCAGGGACAGGGAACTGAAGCTTTCTTT,TRBD1,TRBJ1-1,13,TRBV28,-
CASSDPGTGSSEQYF,TGCGCCAGCAGTGACCCCGGGACAGGGTCGTCCGAGCAGTACTTC,TRBD1,TRBJ2-7,15,TRBV10-1,-
CSVSVGREVADTQYF,TGCAGCGTTTCAGTGGGGCGGGAGGTGGCAGATACGCAGTATTTT,TRBD2,TRBJ2-3,15,TRBV29-1,-
CASSQDTGQGFSSTKEQYF,TGCGCCAGCAGCCAAGATACGGGACAGGGATTTTCAAGTACGAAGGAGCAGTACTTC,TRBD1,TRBJ2-7,19,TRBV4-3,-
CASSVGGTSGRMSTDTQYF,TGTGCCAGCAGCGTAGGTGGGACTAGCGGGAGAATGAGCACAGATACGCAGTATTTT,TRBD2,TRBJ2-3,19,TRBV9,-
CASSLADLRGSGAGNTIYF,TGCGCCAGCAGCTTGGCCGATTTGCGCGGGTCAGGGGCTGGAAACACCATATATTTT,-,TRBJ1-3,19,TRBV5-1,-
CASNQLDRGEAFF,TGCGCCAGCAACCAACTGGACAGGGGGGAAGCTTTCTTT,TRBD1,TRBJ1-1,13,TRBV5-1,-
CASSPAGIYNEQFF,TGTGCCAGCAGTCCCGCGGGGATCTACAATGAGCAGTTCTTC,-,TRBJ2-1,14,TRBV2,-
CASSSGTEYNEQFF,TGTGCCAGCAGCTCTGGGACGGAATACAATGAGCAGTTCTTC,-,TRBJ2-1,14,TRBV5-4,-
CASSSTAQETQYF,TGTGCCAGCAGCTCGACCGCACAAGAGACCCAGTACTTC,-,TRBJ2-5,13,TRBV7-8,-
CASSPPTPSGVHYEQYF,TGTGCCAGCTCACCACCGACTCCTAGCGGGGTTCACTACGAGCAGTACTTC,TRBD2,TRBJ2-7,17,TRBV18,-
CASSIASGTMNTGELFF,TGTGCCAGTAGTATTGCATCAGGGACTATGAACACCGGGGAGCTGTTTTTT,TRBD2,TRBJ2-2,17,TRBV19,-
CASSSDANQPQHF,TGTGCCAGCAGCTCAGACGCCAATCAGCCCCAGCATTTT,-,TRBJ1-5,13,TRBV7-9,-
CASSPRAQGSGNTDTQYF,TGTGCCAGCTCACCGAGGGCCCAGGGAAGCGGCAACACAGATACGCAGTATTTT,-,TRBJ2-3,18,TRBV18,-
CASSESPAGQRHF,TGTGCCAGCAGTGAATCACCAGCAGGGCAGAGGCATTTT,-,TRBJ1-5,13,TRBV6-1,-
CAGATGLSYEQYF,TGTGCCGGAGCGACAGGGTTAAGCTACGAGCAGTACTTC,TRBD1,TRBJ2-7,13,TRBV28,-
CSAIVTDTQYF,TGCAGTGCTATAGTGACAGATACGCAGTATTTT,-,TRBJ2-3,11,TRBV20-1,few
CASSLAGAYEQYF,TGTGCCAGCAGCTTAGCCGGGGCCTACGAGCAGTACTTC,-,TRBJ2-7,13,TRBV7-6,-
CASSLGTLWDTQYF,TGTGCCAGCTCCCTGGGGACTCTGTGGGATACGCAGTATTTT,-,TRBJ2-3,14,TRBV25-1,once
CASSTRVFPTYNEQFF,TGTGCCAGCAGCACCCGCGTATTTCCGACCTACAATGAGCAGTTCTTC,-,TRBJ2-1,16,TRBV7-6,-
CASSIKMNTEAFF,TGTGCCAGTAGTATTAAGATGAACACTGAAGCTTTCTTT,-,TRBJ1-1,13,TRBV19,-
CASSWPVDSIHEQYF,TGCGCCAGCAGCTGGCCAGTGGACAGCATCCACGAGCAGTACTTC,-,TRBJ2-7,15,TRBV5-1,-
CASSVDEGVLETQYF,TGTGCCAGCAGCGTAGATGAGGGAGTCCTGGAGACCCAGTACTTC,-,TRBJ2-5,15,TRBV9,-
CASSYIRDTEAFF,TGTGCCAGCAGCTATATCCGTGACACTGAAGCTTTCTTT,-,TRBJ1-1,13,TRBV7-9,-
CASSQLTGTVSEQYF,TGTGCCAGCAGCCAATTAACCGGGACAGTTTCCGAGCAGTACTTC,TRBD1,TRBJ2-7,15,TRBV14,-
CASSPLTSGRFNNEQFF,TGTGCCAGCTCACCATTGACTAGCGGGAGGTTCAACAATGAGCAGTTCTTC,TRBD2,TRBJ2-1,17,TRBV18,-
CASSLGTDKLSSGANVLTF,TGTGCCAGCTCACTCGGGACCGACAAACTAAGCTCTGGGGCCAACGTCCTGACTTTC,-,TRBJ2-6,19,TRBV18,-
CASSLYGDPNEQFF,TGTGCCAGCTCGCTCTATGGTGACCCCAATGAGCAGTTCTTC,-,TRBJ2-1,14,TRBV18,-
CASSTLDRGGQPQHF,TGTGCCAGTAGTACCTTGGACAGGGGCGGACAGCCCCAGCATTTT,TRBD1,TRBJ1-5,15,TRBV19,-